These T cell receptor beta chains were read from a single sample in a study of T cells in Graves' hyperthyroidism and ophthalmopathy. TCRdb re-analysed the multiplex PCR reads in MiXCR, keeping a single row per CDR3 protein. The repertoire holds 550,000 to 700,000 distinct CDR3 sequences, with approximately 44% as singletons. The sequencing input was peripheral blood or thyroid tissue (not recorded which). The receptors originated from an adult woman with Graves' disease, either hyperthyroidism or ophthalmopathy (not recorded which). CDR3s include the opening cysteine and the closing phenylalanine or tryptophan. A D gene is named only where the DNA matches it firmly. Size is stated for part of the rows, as once, few or many counts, or as a class when the clone is expanded.

V gene: TRBV11-2
J gene: TRBJ1-1
D gene: .
clone size: .
CDR3 protein: CASSLGPLSTEAFF
CDR3 DNA: TGTGCCAGCAGCTTGGGCCCTTTGAGCACTGAAGCTTTCTTT

V gene: TRBV7-9
J gene: TRBJ1-4
D gene: .
clone size: many
CDR3 protein: CASSLDLPTEWEKLFF
CDR3 DNA: TGTGCCAGCAGCTTAGACCTTCCGACAGAGTGGGAAAAACTGTTTTTT

V gene: TRBV4-3
J gene: TRBJ2-5
D gene: .
clone size: .
CDR3 protein: CASSQDPTWETQYF
CDR3 DNA: TGCGCCAGCAGCCAAGATCCGACCTGGGAGACCCAGTACTTC

V gene: TRBV15
J gene: TRBJ2-2
D gene: .
clone size: many
CDR3 protein: CATSRDRAGELFF
CDR3 DNA: TGTGCCACCAGCAGAGACAGGGCCGGGGAGCTGTTTTTT

V gene: TRBV20-1
J gene: TRBJ1-5
D gene: .
clone size: .
CDR3 protein: CSAREGAGEDQPQHF
CDR3 DNA: TGCAGTGCTAGAGAGGGGGCTGGGGAGGATCAGCCCCAGCATTTT

V gene: TRBV7-2
J gene: TRBJ1-1
D gene: TRBD1
clone size: .
CDR3 protein: CASSLRGQGVTEAFF
CDR3 DNA: TGTGCCAGCAGCTTACGGGGCCAGGGGGTCACTGAAGCTTTCTTT

V gene: TRBV25-1
J gene: TRBJ1-1
D gene: .
clone size: .
CDR3 protein: CASRRPVFTEAFF
CDR3 DNA: TGTGCCAGCAGAAGGCCCGTATTTACTGAAGCTTTCTTT

V gene: TRBV5-1
J gene: TRBJ1-3
D gene: .
clone size: .
CDR3 protein: CASSLDAGSGNTIYF
CDR3 DNA: TGCGCCAGCAGCTTGGACGCCGGCTCTGGAAACACCATATATTTT

V gene: TRBV6-2/TRBV6-3
J gene: TRBJ1-4
D gene: TRBD1
clone size: .
CDR3 protein: CASLGDREEEKLFF
CDR3 DNA: TGTGCCAGCTTAGGCGACAGGGAGGAGGAAAAACTGTTTTTT

V gene: TRBV6-1
J gene: TRBJ1-6
D gene: .
clone size: many
CDR3 protein: CASSDSALDHSPLHF
CDR3 DNA: TGTGCCAGCAGTGATTCCGCCCTCGACCATTCACCCCTCCACTTT

V gene: TRBV11-2
J gene: TRBJ2-2
D gene: TRBD1
clone size: many
CDR3 protein: CASIGDRLTGELFF
CDR3 DNA: TGTGCCTCTATAGGGGACAGACTAACCGGGGAGCTGTTTTTT

V gene: TRBV20-1
J gene: TRBJ1-1
D gene: .
clone size: many
CDR3 protein: CSARDLGFNTEAFF
CDR3 DNA: TGCAGTGCTAGAGACCTCGGGTTTAACACTGAAGCTTTCTTT

V gene: TRBV7-9
J gene: TRBJ1-1
D gene: .
clone size: many
CDR3 protein: CASPGTSMNTEAFF
CDR3 DNA: TGTGCCAGCCCTGGGACGTCCATGAACACTGAAGCTTTCTTT

V gene: TRBV7-9
J gene: TRBJ1-3
D gene: TRBD1
clone size: many
CDR3 protein: CASSLTDRGTRGNTIYF
CDR3 DNA: TGTGCCAGCAGCCTAACGGACAGGGGGACAAGAGGAAACACCATATATTTT

V gene: TRBV19
J gene: TRBJ1-2
D gene: .
clone size: few
CDR3 protein: CASSKTGKWDYGYTF
CDR3 DNA: TGTGCCAGTAGTAAAACAGGGAAGTGGGACTATGGCTACACCTTC

V gene: TRBV7-9
J gene: TRBJ2-7
D gene: TRBD1
clone size: .
CDR3 protein: CASSPRGNTGESF
CDR3 DNA: TGTGCCAGCAGCCCCAGGGGGAACACCGGGGAATCGTTC

V gene: TRBV29-1
J gene: TRBJ2-7
D gene: TRBD1
clone size: .
CDR3 protein: CSVDGQGYEQYF
CDR3 DNA: TGCAGCGTCGACGGACAGGGCTACGAGCAGTACTTC

V gene: TRBV7-9
J gene: TRBJ1-1
D gene: .
clone size: many
CDR3 protein: CASSLMVNTEAFF
CDR3 DNA: TGTGCCAGCAGCTTAATGGTGAACACTGAAGCTTTCTTT

V gene: TRBV7-8
J gene: TRBJ2-7
D gene: TRBD2
clone size: .
CDR3 protein: CASSSMGLAALSSYEQYF
CDR3 DNA: TGTGCCAGCAGCTCGATGGGACTAGCGGCGTTAAGCTCCTACGAGCAGTACTTC

V gene: TRBV6-2/TRBV6-3
J gene: TRBJ2-7
D gene: .
clone size: many
CDR3 protein: CASLLSGRPYEQYF
CDR3 DNA: TGTGCCAGCCTCCTCTCAGGGCGCCCCTACGAGCAGTACTTC

V gene: TRBV7-6
J gene: TRBJ1-6
D gene: TRBD1
clone size: .
CDR3 protein: CASSLNPGTGGSPLHF
CDR3 DNA: TGTGCCAGCAGCTTAAACCCCGGGACAGGGGGCTCACCCCTCCACTTT

V gene: TRBV4-1
J gene: TRBJ1-6
D gene: .
clone size: many
CDR3 protein: CASSQLNSPLHF
CDR3 DNA: TGCGCCAGCAGCCAATTAAACTCACCCCTCCACTTT

V gene: TRBV24-1
J gene: TRBJ1-2
D gene: TRBD1
clone size: .
CDR3 protein: CATSAVDRANYGYTF
CDR3 DNA: TGTGCCACCAGTGCTGTGGACAGGGCTAACTATGGCTACACCTTC

V gene: TRBV4-1
J gene: TRBJ1-6
D gene: .
clone size: .
CDR3 protein: CASSQLGGPYNSPLHF
CDR3 DNA: TGCGCCAGCAGCCAATTAGGGGGACCCTATAATTCACCCCTCCACTTT

V gene: TRBV10-3
J gene: TRBJ1-2
D gene: .
clone size: .
CDR3 protein: CAFFDSPSAGYTF
CDR3 DNA: TGTGCCTTCTTCGACAGTCCCTCCGCGGGCTACACCTTC

V gene: TRBV4-2
J gene: TRBJ2-7
D gene: .
clone size: .
CDR3 protein: CASSQDGRTDEQYF
CDR3 DNA: TGTGCCAGCAGCCAAGATGGGAGGACGGACGAGCAGTACTTC

V gene: TRBV10-3
J gene: TRBJ2-7
D gene: TRBD2
clone size: .
CDR3 protein: CAIREAGGTYEQYF
CDR3 DNA: TGTGCCATCAGGGAAGCGGGAGGCACCTACGAGCAGTACTTC

V gene: TRBV9
J gene: TRBJ1-1
D gene: .
clone size: .
CDR3 protein: CASSVEIMNTEAFF
CDR3 DNA: TGTGCCAGCAGCGTAGAAATCATGAACACTGAAGCTTTCTTT

V gene: TRBV7-9
J gene: TRBJ1-1
D gene: TRBD1
clone size: few
CDR3 protein: CASSLPGGGEAFF
CDR3 DNA: TGTGCCAGCAGCTTACCAGGGGGGGGTGAAGCTTTCTTT